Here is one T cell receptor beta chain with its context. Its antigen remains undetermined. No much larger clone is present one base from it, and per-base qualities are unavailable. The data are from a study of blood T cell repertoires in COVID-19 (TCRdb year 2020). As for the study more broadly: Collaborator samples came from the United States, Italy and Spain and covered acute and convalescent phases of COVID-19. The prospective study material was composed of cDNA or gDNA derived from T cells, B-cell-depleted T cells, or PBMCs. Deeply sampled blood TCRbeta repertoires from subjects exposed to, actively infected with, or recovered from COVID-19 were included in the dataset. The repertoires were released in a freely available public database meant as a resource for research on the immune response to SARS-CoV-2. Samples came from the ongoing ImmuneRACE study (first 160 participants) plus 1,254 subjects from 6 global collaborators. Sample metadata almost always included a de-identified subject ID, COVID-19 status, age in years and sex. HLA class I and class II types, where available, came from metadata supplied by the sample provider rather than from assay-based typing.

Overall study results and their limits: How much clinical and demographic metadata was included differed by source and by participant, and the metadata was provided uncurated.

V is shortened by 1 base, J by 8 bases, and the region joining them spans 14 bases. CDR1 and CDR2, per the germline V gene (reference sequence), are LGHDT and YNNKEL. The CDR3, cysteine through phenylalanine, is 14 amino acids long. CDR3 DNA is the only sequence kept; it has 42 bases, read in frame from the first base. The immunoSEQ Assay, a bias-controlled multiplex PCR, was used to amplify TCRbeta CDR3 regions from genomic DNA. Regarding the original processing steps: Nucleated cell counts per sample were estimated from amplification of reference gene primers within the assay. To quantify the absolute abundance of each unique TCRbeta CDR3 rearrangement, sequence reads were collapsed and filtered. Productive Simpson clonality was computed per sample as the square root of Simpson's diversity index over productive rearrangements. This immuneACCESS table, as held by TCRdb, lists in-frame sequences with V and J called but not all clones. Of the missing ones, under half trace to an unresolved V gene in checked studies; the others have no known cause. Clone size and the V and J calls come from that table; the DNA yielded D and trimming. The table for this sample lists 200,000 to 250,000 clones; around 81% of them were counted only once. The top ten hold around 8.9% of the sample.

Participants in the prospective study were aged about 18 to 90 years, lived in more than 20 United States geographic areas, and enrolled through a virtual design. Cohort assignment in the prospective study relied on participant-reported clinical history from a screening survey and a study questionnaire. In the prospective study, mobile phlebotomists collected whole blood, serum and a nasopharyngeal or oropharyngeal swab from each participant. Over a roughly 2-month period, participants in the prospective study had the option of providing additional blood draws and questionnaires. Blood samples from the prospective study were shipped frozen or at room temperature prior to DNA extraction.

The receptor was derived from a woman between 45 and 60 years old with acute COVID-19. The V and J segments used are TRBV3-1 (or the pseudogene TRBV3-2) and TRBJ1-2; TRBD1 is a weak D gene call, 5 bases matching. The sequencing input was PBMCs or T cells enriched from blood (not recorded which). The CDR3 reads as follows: CASSQVGQAGGYTF. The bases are TGTGCCAGCAGCCAAGTGGGGCAGGCAGGCGGCTACACCTTC.